The 5 T cell receptor beta chains given below trace back to one sample, sequenced in a study of response to subunit inactivated influenza vaccine. TCRdb re-derived calls from the RT-PCR reads in MiXCR, one entry per CDR3 protein. The sample lists roughly 460,000 distinct CDR3 sequences, roughly 9.8% occurring once. The starting material was PBMCs from blood, obtained 35 to 45 days after vaccination. The receptors originated from a man aged 45 to 65 who received an inactivated influenza vaccine.

This clonotype was counted at least ten times. The rearrangement links TRBV10-3 to TRBJ2-7; the match to TRBD2 covers 9 bases. V shed 10 bases and J 0 bases; nucleotides not matched to a gene: 7. Germline assignment: CDR1 ENHRY and CDR2 SYGVKD. CDR3 length: 14 residues. DNA of the CDR3: TGTGCCACGACCTCTAGCGGGGCCTCCTACGAGCAGTACTTC. It translates to CATTSSGASYEQYF.

This clonotype has a count of ten or more. This sequence joins TRBV29-1 and TRBJ2-2; TRBD1 or TRBD2 may be the D gene (5 bases each). V was trimmed by 4 bases and J by 0 bases, leaving 9 bases between them. The CDR3 is 14 amino acids. Germline V gene data show CDR1 as SQVTM and CDR2 as ANQGSEA. The CDR3 DNA sequence: TGCAGCGTTGGGGGACCCTCGAACACCGGGGAGCTGTTTTTT. As protein: CSVGGPSNTGELFF.

This clonotype was counted many times. The CDR3 DNA follows: TGTGCCAGCAAGCAGGGAGATACGCAGTATTTT. Its protein product is CASKQGDTQYF. This chain connects TRBV28 to TRBJ2-3, with D perhaps matching TRBD1 (5 bases). The CDR3 spans 11 residues. V was clipped by 7 bases and J by 5 bases, with 7 bases between them. Germline lookup yields CDR1 MDHEN and CDR2 SYDVKM.

Comment on this clonotype: Its ends do not fully match the called genes, so a read error is possible. The gene calls are TRBV10-3 and TRBJ2-1; D ambiguous. The CDR3 is made up of 15 amino acids. The germline V gene has CDR1 ENHRY and CDR2 SYGVKD. CDR3 region: CAISASHGVYDEQFF. CDR3 DNA: TGTGCCATCAGTGCGAGCCATGGAGTCTACGATGAGCAGTTCTTC.

The V call is TRBV7-2, the J call TRBJ2-3, with a possible D match to TRBD1 (5 bases). This CDR3 has 17 residues. Per germline, CDR1 SGHTA and CDR2 FQGNSA. V was cut by 5 bases and J by 1 base, with 19 bases left in between. The CDR3 protein is CASSPDLIGAGTDTQYF. Here the CDR3 DNA reads TGTGCCAGCAGCCCCGACCTTATTGGGGCCGGCACAGATACGCAGTATTTT.